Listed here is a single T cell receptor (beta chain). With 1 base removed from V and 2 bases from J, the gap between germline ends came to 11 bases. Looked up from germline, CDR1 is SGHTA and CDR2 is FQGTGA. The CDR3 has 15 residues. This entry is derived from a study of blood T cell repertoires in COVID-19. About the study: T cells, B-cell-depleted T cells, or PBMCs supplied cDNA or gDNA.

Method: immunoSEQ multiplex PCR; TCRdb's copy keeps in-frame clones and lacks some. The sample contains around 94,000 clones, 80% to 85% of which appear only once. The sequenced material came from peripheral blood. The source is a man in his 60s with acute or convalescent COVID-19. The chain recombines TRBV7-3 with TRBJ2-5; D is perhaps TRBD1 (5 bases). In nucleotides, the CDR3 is TGTGCCAGCAGCTTAAGTGGGGCTCCTCAAGAGACCCAGTACTTC. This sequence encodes CASSLSGAPQETQYF. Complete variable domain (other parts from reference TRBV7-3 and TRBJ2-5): GAGVSQTPSNKVTEKGKYVELRCDPISGHTALYWYRQSLGQGPEFLIYFQGTGAADDSGLPNDRFFAVRPEGSVSTLKIQRTERGDSAVYLCASSLSGAPQETQYFGPGTRLLVL.